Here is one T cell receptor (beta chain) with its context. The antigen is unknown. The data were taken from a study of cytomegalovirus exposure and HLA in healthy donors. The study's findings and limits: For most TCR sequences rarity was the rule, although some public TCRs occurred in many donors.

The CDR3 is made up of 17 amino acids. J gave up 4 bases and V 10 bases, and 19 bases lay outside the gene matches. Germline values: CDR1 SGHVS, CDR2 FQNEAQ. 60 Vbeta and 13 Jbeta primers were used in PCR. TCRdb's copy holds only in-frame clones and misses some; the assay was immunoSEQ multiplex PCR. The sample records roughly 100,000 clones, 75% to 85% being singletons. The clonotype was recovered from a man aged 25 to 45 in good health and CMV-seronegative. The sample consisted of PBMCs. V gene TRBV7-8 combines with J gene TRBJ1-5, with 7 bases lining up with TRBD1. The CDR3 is CANSFQPGQTQNQPQHF. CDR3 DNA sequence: TGTGCCAACAGTTTTCAACCGGGACAGACCCAAAATCAGCCCCAGCATTTT. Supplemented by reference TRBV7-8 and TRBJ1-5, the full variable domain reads GAGVSQSPRYKVAKRGQDVALRCDPISGHVSLFWYQQALGQGPEFLTYFQNEAQLDKSGLPSDRFFAERPEGSVSTLKIQRTQQEDSAVYLCANSFQPGQTQNQPQHFGDGTRLSIL.